This TCR beta chain is from a study of CD8+CD57+ T cells in acquired aplastic anemia. In the study overall: DNA from sorted CD4+ and CD8+ cells averaged roughly 3.2 ug. Some 11 million reads, on average, were obtained for CD4+ cells from healthy donors.

TCR beta VDJ and CDR3 were profiled, and genomic DNA was the template. MiXCR, run by TCRdb on the reads, gives a single entry per CDR3 protein. The sample holds over 150,000 distinct CDR3 sequences, about 53% seen once. With V trimmed by 10 bases and J by 2 bases, 12 bases remained unmatched. CDR3 length equals 15 residues. CDR1 is LNHNV, CDR2 YYDKDF, per germline (reference sequence). Points from the study as a whole: It was found that nearly 30 CD8+ CDR3 sequences were shared between patients and controls. Researchers reported that CD8+ Simpson's diversity was not significantly different in patients versus controls.

As concerns this clonotype: Its target is not known.

The chain joins TRBV15 to TRBJ2-7, with 9 positions matching TRBD1. Sequencing was performed on sorted CD4+, CD8+, or CD8+CD57+ T cells (not recorded which) from PBMCs. The sequence derives from a human donor in good health, serving as a control. The CDR3 sequence: CASSYGDRGTYEQYF. Written as DNA, the CDR3 is TGTGCCAGCAGTTATGGAGACAGGGGGACCTACGAGCAGTACTTC.